Below, 22 T cell receptor beta chains from the same sample are listed, as sequenced in a study of CD8 T cells in Susac syndrome. The RNA, about 0.5 to 1 ug, was put through reverse transcription using random hexamers. In TCRdb, the immunoSEQ multiplex PCR reads were re-called with MiXCR into one record per CDR3 protein. The repertoire holds under 200,000 distinct CDR3 sequences, over 85% seen once, with roughly 0.14% in the top ten. Sequenced: CD4+ T cells from PBMCs. These receptors originate from a human donor in good health.

CDR3 amino acids: CASSLQPTNEKLFF. DNA for the CDR3: TGCGCCAGCAGCTTACAGCCAACTAATGAAAAACTGTTTTTT. This sequence joins TRBV5-1 and TRBJ1-4; D not certain. Germline V gene data show CDR1 as SGHRS and CDR2 as YFSETQ. Trimming left V 2 bases short and J 0 bases short, with 5 bases between. The CDR3 length is 14 residues.

In the case of this clonotype: Likely a read error: the CDR3 ends without its conserved phenylalanine or tryptophan. This chain joins TRBV4-3 and TRBJ2-1; the D gene is possibly TRBD1 (6 bases). With 0 bases removed from V and 9 bases from J, the gap between germline ends came to 12 bases. From germline, CDR1 is LGHNA and CDR2 YSLEER. The CDR3 loop spans 14 amino acids. The CDR3 region has the DNA TGCGCCAGCAGCCAAGATTGGGGGCGCGGTGAGCAGTTCTTG. It encodes CASSQDWGRGEQFL.

The CDR3: CASSLRQGSGVNEQFF. DNA of the CDR3: TGTGCCAGTAGTCTGAGACAGGGCTCTGGGGTCAATGAGCAGTTCTTC. The genes are TRBV19 and TRBJ2-1, with TRBD1 matching 7 bases. Germline lookup yields CDR1 LNHDA and CDR2 SQIVND (reference sequence). V shed 5 bases, J shed 6 bases, and the junction held 13 bases outside the gene matches. CDR3 length equals 16 residues.

The rearrangement links TRBV27 to TRBJ1-1; D is unresolved. Looked up from germline, CDR1 is MNHEY and CDR2 is SMNVEV (reference sequence). The length of the CDR3 is 17 residues. The V and J ends lost 3 bases and 2 bases respectively, with 19 bases between them. The CDR3 DNA is TGTGCCAGCAGTTTTTTAACGCCCCTGGCGGAAAACACTGAAGCTTTCTTT. It codes for CASSFLTPLAENTEAFF.

The chain joins TRBV28 to TRBJ1-2, with a tentative D call TRBD1 (5 bases). The CDR3 length is 12 residues. V was cut by 7 bases and J by 8 bases, with 14 bases left in between. Germline V gene sequence: CDR1 MDHEN, CDR2 SYDVKM. CDR3: CASIRDGGGYTF. In nucleotides, the CDR3 is TGTGCCAGCATTCGAGACGGGGGAGGCTACACCTTC.

Written as DNA, the CDR3 is TGTGCCTGGAGTGTGTCACGGTACGAGCAGTACTTC. Its translation: CAWSVSRYEQYF. The V and J genes are TRBV30 and TRBJ2-7; D remains ambiguous. The CDR3 loop spans 12 amino acids. CDR1 is GTSNPN, CDR2 SVGIG, per germline (reference sequence). Trimming removed 0 bases at V and 4 bases at J, with 7 bases between.

This sequence joins TRBV30 and TRBJ2-3; possibly TRBD2 for D (5 bases). Deletions cut 3 bases from V and 5 bases from J, with 9 bases between. CDR1 is GTSNPN and CDR2 is SVGIG in the germline V gene (reference sequence). CDR3 length equals 12 residues. As DNA, the CDR3 is TGTGCCTGGAGGGACTCTGGAGATACGCAGTATTTT. Its translation is CAWRDSGDTQYF.

The CDR3 region has the DNA TGTGCCAGCAGTCGATCCTCTAATGAAAAACTGTTTTTT. It encodes CASSRSSNEKLFF. The chain uses TRBV6-5 and TRBJ1-4; D is undetermined. The CDR3 loop spans 13 amino acids. V gave up 5 bases and J gave up 3 bases, with 7 bases separating them. The germline CDR1 and CDR2 sequences are MNHEY and SVGAGI.

The chain employs TRBV20-1 and TRBJ2-3, with D unclear. CDR1 is DFQATT and CDR2 is SNEGSKA in the germline V gene (reference sequence). V was pared by 6 bases and J by 2 bases, with 15 bases between. This CDR3 has 14 amino acids. This CDR3 is CSAPLNRATDTQYF. The CDR3 DNA follows: TGCAGTGCCCCACTCAACCGGGCCACAGATACGCAGTATTTT.

The V and J genes are TRBV20-1 and TRBJ1-1; no reliable D call. Germline V gives CDR1 DFQATT, CDR2 SNEGSKA (reference sequence). This CDR3 comprises 14 residues. With 2 bases removed from V and 1 base from J, the gap between germline ends came to 11 bases. The DNA of the CDR3 is TGCAGTGCTAGAAGTGGGCATGGGAACACTGAAGCTTTCTTT. It translates to CSARSGHGNTEAFF.

The rearrangement links TRBV7-2 to TRBJ1-1, with unresolved D. The CDR3 is made up of 10 amino acids. Trimming shortened V by 2 bases and J by 7 bases, and 2 bases separated the two germline ends. Germline values: CDR1 SGHTA, CDR2 FQGNSA. The CDR3, as DNA: TGTGCCAGCAGCTTAAGTGAAGCTTTCTTT. This gives the protein CASSLSEAFF.

The chain uses TRBV5-4 and TRBJ2-3; D is uncertain. The V gene's germline CDR1 is SGHNT and CDR2 YYREEE (reference sequence). V gave up 0 bases and J gave up 2 bases, with 13 bases separating them. CDR3 length: 16 amino acids. The CDR3 protein is CASSLGSQRNTDTQYF. CDR3 DNA: TGTGCCAGCAGCTTGGGTAGCCAACGTAACACAGATACGCAGTATTTT.

The chain joins TRBV20-1 to TRBJ2-3, with D possibly TRBD2 on 5 matching bases. Germline CDR1 DFQATT, CDR2 SNEGSKA (reference sequence). The CDR3 runs to 13 residues. The germline V and J ends were trimmed by 3 bases and 1 base, with 8 bases remaining between them. The DNA of the CDR3 is TGCAGTGCTAGGGGGAGAGGCACAGATACGCAGTATTTT. As protein: CSARGRGTDTQYF.

The chain has TRBV20-1 and TRBJ1-5; D possibly corresponds to TRBD1 (5 bases). The germline V gene encodes CDR1 DFQATT and CDR2 SNEGSKA (reference sequence). V was clipped by 2 bases and J by 3 bases, with 11 bases between them. The CDR3 covers 14 residues. CDR3: CSARKDTDNQPQHF. The CDR3 DNA reads TGCAGTGCTAGAAAGGACACTGACAATCAGCCCCAGCATTTT.

The V and J genes are TRBV24-1 and TRBJ2-5, with D perhaps given as TRBD1 or TRBD2 (6 bases each). The V gene's germline CDR1 is KGHDR and CDR2 SFDVKD. Trimming left V 4 bases short and J 14 bases short, with 22 bases between. CDR3 length: 14 residues. CDR3 bases: TGTGCCACCAGTGACGGATCCGCCCGGGGGCCGTATTACTTC. This encodes CATSDGSARGPYYF.

This clonotype appeared a single time. V and J are TRBV29-1 and TRBJ2-6, with D possibly TRBD1 on 5 matching bases. V shed 5 bases and J shed 2 bases, with 10 bases lying between them. Germline V gives CDR1 SQVTM, CDR2 ANQGSEA. The CDR3 length is 14 residues. The CDR3 DNA follows: TGCAGCGTTATGGCAGGGACTGGGGCCAACGTCCTGACTTTC. This gives the protein CSVMAGTGANVLTF.

The chain employs TRBV6-2 or TRBV6-3 and TRBJ1-1; weak D call: TRBD1 (5 bases). This CDR3 contains 14 residues. Trimming took off 6 bases at V and 4 bases at J, with 15 bases between the two ends. Germline V gene data show CDR1 as MNHEY and CDR2 as SVGEGT. The DNA for the CDR3 is TGTGCCAGCAGCCCAACGGGGGGAGTCACTGAAGCTTTCTTT. Translating gives CASSPTGGVTEAFF.

This clonotype is a singleton in its sample. The V call is TRBV5-4, the J call TRBJ2-2; D is perhaps TRBD1 (6 bases). Germline values: CDR1 SGHNT, CDR2 YYREEE (reference sequence). The length of the CDR3 is 13 residues. The germline V and J ends were trimmed by 3 bases and 7 bases, with 10 bases remaining between them. The CDR3 DNA reads as TGTGCCAGCAGCTCCGGACAGATCGGGGAGCTGTTTTTT. This sequence encodes CASSSGQIGELFF.

The V and J genes are TRBV20-1 and TRBJ2-5, with D possibly TRBD2 on 5 matching bases. Trimming stripped 5 bases from V and 5 bases from J, with 12 bases between. Germline V gene data show CDR1 as DFQATT and CDR2 as SNEGSKA (reference sequence). This CDR3 comprises 12 residues. The CDR3 loop reads CSAALGQETQYF. In DNA, the CDR3 is TGCAGTGCTGCACTAGGGCAGGAGACCCAGTACTTC.

This chain joins TRBV3-1 and TRBJ2-7; 8 bases agree with TRBD1. This CDR3 contains 14 residues. After removal of 3 bases from V and 6 bases from J, the junction contained 7 bases not matched to a gene. The V gene's germline CDR1 is LGHDT and CDR2 YNNKEL (reference sequence). CDR3 in amino acids: CASSHAGGAFEQYF. In DNA, the CDR3 is TGTGCCAGCAGCCATGCAGGGGGCGCGTTCGAGCAGTACTTC.

The chain links TRBV2 to TRBJ1-5; perhaps TRBD1 as D (5 bases). CDR3 length equals 12 residues. Germline V gene lookup returns CDR1 SNHLY and CDR2 FYNNEI. The V end was cut by 6 bases, the J end by 2 bases, with 5 bases between. CDR3 DNA: TGTGCCAGCAGCAGGGGCAATCAGCCCCAGCATTTT. This translates into CASSRGNQPQHF.

The V call is TRBV10-3, the J call TRBJ2-2, with D possibly TRBD2 on 5 matching bases. V dropped 5 bases and J dropped 1 base, with 14 bases sitting between them. The germline CDR1 and CDR2 sequences are ENHRY and SYGVKD. The CDR3 runs 16 residues. The CDR3 sequence: CAISLEPRGNTGELFF. CDR3 in DNA: TGTGCCATCAGTCTAGAACCCCGGGGGAACACCGGGGAGCTGTTTTTT.